Shown below are 18 T cell receptor beta chains from a single sample sequenced in a study of early T cells in non-severe SARS-CoV-2 infection. TCRdb independently ran MiXCR on the 5' RACE reads; one entry per CDR3 protein. The sample records 90,000 to 120,000 distinct CDR3 sequences, around an eighth being singletons. The sequenced sample consisted of whole blood. Receptor source: an adult who was a healthcare worker with PCR-confirmed SARS-CoV-2 infection or an uninfected control (not recorded which).

The table lists this clonotype with a few counts. The chain links TRBV7-6 to TRBJ2-2; D may be TRBD2 (7 bases). The germline V and J ends were trimmed by 0 bases and 5 bases, with 16 bases remaining between them. The germline V gene encodes CDR1 SGHVS and CDR2 FNYEAQ. The CDR3 sequence is 17 residues long. CDR3 protein: CASSLAPQGGETGELFF. For the CDR3, the DNA is TGTGCCAGCAGCTTAGCCCCTCAAGGGGGGGAAACCGGGGAGCTGTTTTTT. Drawing the rest from reference TRBV7-6 and TRBJ2-2, the complete variable domain is GAGVSQSPRYKVTKRGQDVALRCDPISGHVSLYWYRQALGQGPEFLTYFNYEAQQDKSGLPNDRFSAERPEGSISTLTIQRTEQRDSAMYRCASSLAPQGGETGELFFGEGSRLTVL.

This clonotype occurred a few times. The rearrangement links TRBV5-5 to TRBJ1-1; no definite D call. There are 13 residues in the CDR3. The germline V gene has CDR1 SGHKS and CDR2 YYEKEE (reference sequence). V was shortened by 4 bases and J by 1 base, with 8 bases between the two germline ends. CDR3: CASSLLWNTEAFF. CDR3 in DNA: TGTGCCAGCAGCCTTCTTTGGAACACTGAAGCTTTCTTT.

At least ten counts were recorded for this clonotype. The chain has TRBV5-1 and TRBJ1-2; a possible D gene is TRBD1 (5 bases). The CDR3 loop spans 13 amino acids. Germline V lookup: CDR1 SGHRS, CDR2 YFSETQ. Between the trimmed V and J ends, which lost 4 bases and 6 bases, there was a span of 13 bases. The CDR3 nucleotides read TGCGCCAGCAGCCCTTATCAGGGAAATGGCTACACCTTC. The encoded protein is CASSPYQGNGYTF.

The V and J genes are TRBV20-1 and TRBJ1-2; the match to TRBD1 covers 10 bases. This CDR3 spans 18 amino acids. V was clipped by 5 bases and J by 3 bases; unmatched bases: 18. Germline values: CDR1 DFQATT, CDR2 SNEGSKA (reference sequence). In nucleotides, the CDR3 is TGCAGTGCTCCGACTCCGGGACAGGGGCTCACCCGGTACTATGGCTACACCTTC. Its protein product is CSAPTPGQGLTRYYGYTF.

This clonotype turned up a few times. The chain couples TRBV6-2 or TRBV6-3 to TRBJ2-3; 10 bases map to TRBD2. The CDR3 covers 17 residues. Trimming removed 7 bases from V and 5 bases from J; junction bases left unmatched: 15. Germline lookup yields CDR1 MNHEY and CDR2 SVGEGT. CDR3 loop: CASTPGRRGLALDTQYF. In DNA form, the CDR3 reads TGTGCCAGCACCCCCGGGAGGAGGGGACTAGCGTTAGATACGCAGTATTTT.

CDR3 DNA sequence: TGTGCCAGCAGCTTCCCGGGTAGAGCCAAAAACATTCAGTACTTC. It yields the protein CASSFPGRAKNIQYF. The chain uses TRBV11-2 and TRBJ2-4; D call uncertain. V dropped 3 bases and J dropped 0 bases, with 9 bases sitting between them. This CDR3 is built from 15 residues. CDR1 and CDR2 from the germline V gene are SGHAT and FQNNGV.

The V call is TRBV20-1, the J call TRBJ1-5; D call uncertain. This CDR3 contains 14 residues. Trimming took off 2 bases at V and 1 base at J, with 9 bases between the two ends. Germline V gene sequence: CDR1 DFQATT, CDR2 SNEGSKA (reference sequence). CDR3 bases: TGCAGTGCTAGACGGGGAGGCAGCAATCAGCCCCAGCATTTT. It codes for CSARRGGSNQPQHF.

This clonotype was counted only a few times. V usage is TRBV5-1 and J usage is TRBJ2-7; perhaps TRBD2 as D (5 bases). Germline assignment: CDR1 SGHRS and CDR2 YFSETQ. Trimming took off 5 bases at V and 2 bases at J, with 11 bases between the two ends. This CDR3 has 13 residues. The CDR3 coding sequence is TGCGCCAGCAGAGCGAGCGGAACCTACGAGCAGTACTTC. As protein: CASRASGTYEQYF.

Only a few counts were recorded for this clonotype. This chain connects TRBV6-6 to TRBJ2-7, with 9 bases identical to TRBD1. Trimming cost V 4 bases and J 4 bases; bases outside gene matches: 5. The CDR3 has 14 amino acids. Germline V gene sequence: CDR1 MNHNY, CDR2 SVGAGI (reference sequence). DNA of the CDR3: TGTGCCAGCAGTTCGCGGACAGGGGAGTACGAGCAGTACTTC. Protein: CASSSRTGEYEQYF.

This chain links TRBV28 with TRBJ2-5; no definite D call. Trimming stripped 2 bases from V and 7 bases from J, with 11 bases between. The length of the CDR3 is 13 residues. Germline loops: CDR1 MDHEN, CDR2 SYDVKM. The CDR3: CASSLNSPGTQYF. The CDR3 coding sequence is TGTGCCAGCAGTTTAAACTCCCCAGGGACCCAGTACTTC. The whole variable domain, remainder taken from reference TRBV28 and TRBJ2-5, is DVKVTQSSRYLVKRTGEKVFLECVQDMDHENMFWYRQDPGLGLRLIYFSYDVKMKEKGDIPEGYSVSREKKERFSLILESASTNQTSMYLCASSLNSPGTQYFGPGTRLLVL.

This clonotype was detected only a few times. The chain recombines TRBV24-1 with TRBJ2-1; 7 bases are a match to TRBD1. The germline V gene has CDR1 KGHDR and CDR2 SFDVKD. J lost 4 bases, V lost 6 bases, and 17 bases had no gene match. The CDR3 spans 18 residues. The CDR3 is CATSPPPGRGRGYNEQFF. In DNA form, the CDR3 reads TGTGCCACCAGTCCTCCCCCGGGTAGGGGGCGTGGGTACAATGAGCAGTTCTTC.

This clonotype was detected only a few times. The rearrangement joins TRBV6-5 to TRBJ2-4, with D uncertain. V was shortened by 0 bases and J by 0 bases, with 12 bases between the two germline ends. Per germline, CDR1 MNHEY and CDR2 SVGAGI. CDR3 length equals 17 residues. CDR3 sequence reads: CASSYSKDLLAKNIQYF. CDR3 sequence (DNA): TGTGCCAGCAGTTACTCGAAGGACCTTCTAGCCAAAAACATTCAGTACTTC.

The gene calls are TRBV11-2 and TRBJ2-1, with 7 bases matching TRBD1. Trimming cost V 5 bases and J 4 bases; bases outside gene matches: 8. The CDR3 has 15 amino acids. Per germline, CDR1 SGHAT and CDR2 FQNNGV. The CDR3 DNA reads TGTGCCAGCAGCCTCACGCCACAGGGGTACAATGAGCAGTTCTTC. This codes for CASSLTPQGYNEQFF.

This clonotype has just a few counts. The CDR3 region has the DNA TGTGCCAGCAGCTTAGGACTAGCGGAAACTAGCACAGATACGCAGTATTTT. The encoded protein is CASSLGLAETSTDTQYF. The V call is TRBV7-9, the J call TRBJ2-3; 9 bases are a match to TRBD2. The germline V gene has CDR1 SEHNR and CDR2 FQNEAQ (reference sequence). J gave up 0 bases and V 1 base, and 5 bases lay outside the gene matches. The CDR3 extends over 17 amino acids.

The table lists this clonotype with many counts. This chain connects TRBV14 to TRBJ2-7; TRBD2 is a possible D gene (5 bases). V lost 3 bases, J lost 3 bases, and 15 bases lay in between. The CDR3 spans 15 residues. The germline CDR1 and CDR2 sequences are SGHDN and FVKESK. This chain's CDR3 is CASSHEGLGFYEQYF. CDR3 bases: TGTGCCAGCAGCCATGAGGGTCTTGGGTTCTACGAGCAGTACTTC. The whole variable domain, filled in from reference TRBV14 and TRBJ2-7, reads EAGVTQFPSHSVIEKGQTVTLRCDPISGHDNLYWYRRVMGKEIKFLLHFVKESKQDESGMPNNRFLAERTGGTYSTLKVQPAELEDSGVYFCASSHEGLGFYEQYFGPGTRLTVT.

This clonotype was picked up a small number of times. The CDR3: CASSLAGRFYGYTF. Here the CDR3 DNA reads TGTGCCAGCAGCTTGGCCGGACGCTTTTATGGCTACACCTTC. The chain uses TRBV5-6 and TRBJ1-2, with D unclear. Trimming stripped 0 bases from V and 5 bases from J, with 11 bases between. Per the germline V gene, CDR1 is SGHDT and CDR2 is YYEEEE. This CDR3 has 14 amino acids.

The table lists this clonotype with many counts. The rearrangement joins TRBV6-6 to TRBJ1-2; 7 bases agree with TRBD1. The CDR3 extends over 16 amino acids. J lost 3 bases, V lost 2 bases, and 9 bases had no gene match. In germline, CDR1 is MNHNY, CDR2 SVGAGI (reference sequence). Written as DNA, the CDR3 is TGTGCCAGCAGTTACATTTGGGCAGGGGGAGACTATGGCTACACCTTC. Protein sequence: CASSYIWAGGDYGYTF.

The chain couples TRBV28 to TRBJ2-7; D call uncertain. The germline V gene has CDR1 MDHEN and CDR2 SYDVKM. CDR3 size: 14 residues. V was cut by 4 bases and J by 0 bases, with 10 bases left in between. In nucleotides, the CDR3 is TGTGCCAGCAGTTCCACCATGAGCTCCTACGAGCAGTACTTC. Encoded protein: CASSSTMSSYEQYF. Full variable domain (rest looked up from reference TRBV28 and TRBJ2-7): DVKVTQSSRYLVKRTGEKVFLECVQDMDHENMFWYRQDPGLGLRLIYFSYDVKMKEKGDIPEGYSVSREKKERFSLILESASTNQTSMYLCASSSTMSSYEQYFGPGTRLTVT.